The 10 T cell receptor beta chains in this list originate from one sample, sequenced in a study of T-cell memory formation after mild COVID-19. Via MiXCR, TCRdb re-called the 5' RACE reads, giving one row per CDR3 protein. The sample consists of hundreds of thousands of distinct CDR3 sequences, approximately 20% of them appearing once. Sample: PBMCs or a T cell subset sorted from them (not recorded which). Receptor source: an adult woman who had mild COVID-19 (a few samples of this study predate the infection). Cell type and time point are not known.

This clonotype was seen only a few times. This chain links TRBV6-2 or TRBV6-3 with TRBJ2-2, with D perhaps TRBD1 (5 bases). The CDR3 sequence is 14 residues long. V dropped 5 bases and J dropped 4 bases, with 11 bases sitting between them. Germline V lookup: CDR1 MNHEY, CDR2 SVGEGT. The CDR3 nucleotides are TGTGCCAGCAGTATAATGGGGCGCACCGGGGAGCTGTTTTTT. Translation gives CASSIMGRTGELFF.

In DNA, the CDR3 is TGTGCCAGCAGTTTATCTAACAGGGTAGGAGAGACCCAGTACTTC. It yields the protein CASSLSNRVGETQYF. The chain combines TRBV27 with TRBJ2-5, with D maybe TRBD1 (6 bases). Germline lookup yields CDR1 MNHEY and CDR2 SMNVEV (reference sequence). Trimming stripped 0 bases from V and 4 bases from J, with 12 bases between. This CDR3 comprises 15 residues.

This clonotype has only a few counts. The chain joins TRBV4-1 to TRBJ2-2; TRBD2 aligns across 9 bases. Germline CDR1 MGHRA, CDR2 YSYEKL. V gave up 3 bases and J gave up 4 bases; unmatched junction bases: 3. This CDR3 has 15 residues. The CDR3 DNA reads TGCGCCAGCAGCCAGCTAGCGGGGTCCACCGGGGAGCTGTTTTTT. Its protein is CASSQLAGSTGELFF.

V and J are TRBV2 and TRBJ1-5; D is possibly TRBD1 (6 bases). This CDR3 is 14 amino acids long. The V end lost 2 bases, the J end lost 2 bases, and 7 bases lay between the germline ends. CDR1 is SNHLY, CDR2 FYNNEI, per germline. Here the CDR3 reads CASSERQGNQPQHF. CDR3 DNA sequence: TGTGCCAGCAGTGAACGACAGGGCAATCAGCCCCAGCATTTT. Supplemented by reference TRBV2 and TRBJ1-5, the full variable domain reads EPEVTQTPSHQVTQMGQEVILRCVPISNHLYFYWYRQILGQKVEFLVSFYNNEISEKSEIFDDQFSVERPDGSNFTLKIRSTKLEDSAMYFCASSERQGNQPQHFGDGTRLSIL.

The chain carries TRBV5-5 and TRBJ1-3; a possible D gene is TRBD1 (6 bases). There are 16 residues in the CDR3. In germline, CDR1 is SGHKS, CDR2 YYEKEE (reference sequence). Trimming pared 3 bases from V and 6 bases from J, leaving 19 bases between. In nucleotides, the CDR3 is TGTGCCAGCAGCTGGGAATGGGGGCAGCAATCAAACACCATATATTTT. Encoded protein: CASSWEWGQQSNTIYF. The full variable domain, in which reference TRBV5-5 and TRBJ1-3 provide the parts outside the CDR3, is DAGVTQSPTHLIKTRGQQVTLRCSPISGHKSVSWYQQVLGQGPQFIFQYYEKEERGRGNFPDRFSARQFPNYSSELNVNALLLGDSALYLCASSWEWGQQSNTIYFGEGSWLTVV.

The CDR3 DNA reads as TGCAGTGCTAGGAGGACTAGCGCCTCGCAAGAGACCCAGTACTTC. It yields the protein CSARRTSASQETQYF. V is TRBV20-1 and J is TRBJ2-5, with 9 bases that match TRBD2. V lost 3 bases and J lost 2; bases outside the gene matches: 7. CDR1 DFQATT and CDR2 SNEGSKA come from the germline V gene (reference sequence). The CDR3 is 15 amino acids.

V and J are TRBV7-3 and TRBJ2-1, with D perhaps matching TRBD2 (7 bases). Germline CDR1 SGHTA, CDR2 FQGTGA. V dropped 5 bases and J dropped 6 bases, with 17 bases sitting between them. The CDR3 is made up of 15 amino acids. CDR3 DNA sequence: TGTGCCAGCAGCCTATGGGGGGGGGCTGGCAATGAGCAGTTCTTC. As protein: CASSLWGGAGNEQFF.

The genes are TRBV4-3 and TRBJ2-1; no reliable D call. The CDR3 extends over 16 amino acids. The ends were cut back, 0 bases at V and 6 bases at J, with 15 bases in the middle. Germline loops: CDR1 LGHNA, CDR2 YSLEER. CDR3 residues: CASSQDGTDPSNEQFF. CDR3 in DNA: TGCGCCAGCAGCCAAGACGGAACGGACCCGAGCAATGAGCAGTTCTTC.

V and J are TRBV20-1 and TRBJ1-2, with 9 bases lining up with TRBD1. V lost 6 bases and J lost 0; bases outside the gene matches: 11. Germline V gene sequence: CDR1 DFQATT, CDR2 SNEGSKA (reference sequence). The CDR3 has 16 residues. The CDR3 region is CSALNDGQGSNYGYTF. The CDR3 DNA follows: TGCAGTGCGCTCAACGACGGACAGGGGTCTAACTATGGCTACACCTTC.

The sample holds many counts of this clonotype. The chain is built from TRBV18 and TRBJ2-5; D may be TRBD2 (6 bases). Between the trimmed V and J ends, which lost 5 bases and 4 bases, there was a span of 11 bases. The CDR3 extends over 13 amino acids. Germline CDR1 is KGHSH and CDR2 is LQKENI. This CDR3 is CASSKGTRETQYF. In DNA, the CDR3 is TGTGCCAGCTCAAAAGGGACTCGAGAGACCCAGTACTTC. Using reference TRBV18 and TRBJ2-5 for the parts outside the CDR3, the full variable domain is NAGVMQNPRHLVRRRGQEARLRCSPMKGHSHVYWYRQLPEEGLKFMVYLQKENIIDESGMPKERFSAEFPKEGPSILRIQQVVRGDSAAYFCASSKGTRETQYFGPGTRLLVL.